This T cell receptor (beta chain) was sequenced for a study of cytomegalovirus exposure and HLA in healthy donors. The CDR3 runs 14 residues. Germline V lookup: CDR1 MGHDK, CDR2 SYGVNS. Trimming cost V 10 bases and J 3 bases, with 15 bases left between them. It was with 60 Vbeta and 13 Jbeta primers that the PCR ran. The repertoire was sequenced with immunoSEQ multiplex PCR; TCRdb's copy has only in-frame clones and lacks some. The sample lists fewer than 140,000 clones, more than 65% seen once, with roughly 0.76% in the top ten. Study results and limitations: Cytomegalovirus-associated status was assigned to roughly 160 TCR beta chains. The classifier was said to identify cytomegalovirus status with high specificity and sensitivity.

This clone was detected a few times. Its target is not known. The source of this sequence is a boy aged 5 to 17 in good health and CMV-seronegative. The V call is TRBV25-1, the J call TRBJ2-2; tentatively, D is TRBD2 (6 bases). Material: PBMCs. For the CDR3, the DNA is TGTGCCACCATGGGGGGAGTAGACACCGGGGAGCTGTTTTTT. Encoded protein: CATMGGVDTGELFF. The full variable domain, with the rest looked up from reference TRBV25-1 and TRBJ2-2, is EADIYQTPRYLVIGTGKKITLECSQTMGHDKMYWYQQDPGMELHLIHYSYGVNSTEKGDLSSESTVSRIRTEHFPLTLESARPSHTSQYLCATMGGVDTGELFFGEGSRLTVL.